This T cell receptor (beta chain) originates from a study of T cell changes during pregnancy in multiple sclerosis. Clones were read by immunoSEQ multiplex PCR, and TCRdb kept only the in-frame ones, dropping some. The sample contains tens of thousands of clones, about 90% of which appear only once. The TCR was taken from a female donor in good health, enrolled as a control in a pregnancy study. Sequencing was performed on peripheral blood, taken in the first trimester of pregnancy.

CDR3 in amino acids: CASSLALGPSGTQYF. In nucleotides, the CDR3 is TGTGCCAGCAGCTTAGCGCTCGGCCCCTCAGGGACCCAGTACTTC. The chain has TRBV7-8 and TRBJ2-5; D gene uncertain. Trimming cost V 0 bases and J 7 bases, with 15 bases left between them. CDR3 length equals 15 residues. Germline V CDR1 and CDR2: SGHVS, FQNEAQ.